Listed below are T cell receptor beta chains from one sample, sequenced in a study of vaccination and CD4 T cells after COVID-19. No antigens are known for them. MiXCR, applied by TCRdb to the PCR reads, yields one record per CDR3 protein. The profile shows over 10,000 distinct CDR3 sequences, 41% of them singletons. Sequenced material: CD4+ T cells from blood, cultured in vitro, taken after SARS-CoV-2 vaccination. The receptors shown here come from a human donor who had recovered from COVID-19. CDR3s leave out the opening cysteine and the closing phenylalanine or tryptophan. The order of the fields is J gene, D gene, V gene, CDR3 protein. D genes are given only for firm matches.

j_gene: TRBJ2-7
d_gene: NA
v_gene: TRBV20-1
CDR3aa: SASRARAYEQY

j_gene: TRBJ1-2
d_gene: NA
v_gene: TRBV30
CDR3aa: AWIGQGKANYGYT

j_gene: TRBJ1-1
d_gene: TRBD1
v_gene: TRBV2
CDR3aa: ASSWAGQILEAF

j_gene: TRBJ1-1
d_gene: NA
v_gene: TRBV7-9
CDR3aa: ASSSSGTVF

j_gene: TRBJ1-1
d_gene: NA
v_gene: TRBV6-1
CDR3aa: ASTGTGTEAF

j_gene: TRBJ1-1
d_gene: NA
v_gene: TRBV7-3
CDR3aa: ANSFDKNTEAF

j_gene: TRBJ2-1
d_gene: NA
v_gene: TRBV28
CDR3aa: ASSPRRTYNEQF

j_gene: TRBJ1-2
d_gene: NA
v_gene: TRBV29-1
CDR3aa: SVVPSPGPHGYT

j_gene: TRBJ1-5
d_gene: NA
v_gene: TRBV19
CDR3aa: ASSATGYPQPQH

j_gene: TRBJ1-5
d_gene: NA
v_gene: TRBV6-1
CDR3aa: ASVDNNQPQH

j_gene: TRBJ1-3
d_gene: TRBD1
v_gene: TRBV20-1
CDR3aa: SAGTAGNTIY

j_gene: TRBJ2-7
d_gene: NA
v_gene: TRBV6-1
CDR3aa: ASSETLYEQY

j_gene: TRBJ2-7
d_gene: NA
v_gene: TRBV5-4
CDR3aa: ASSLDQGKDYEQY